Below, one T cell receptor (beta chain) is given with its context. Its matching antigen is unknown. Produced via immunoSEQ multiplex PCR; TCRdb's table is partial and in-frame only. The data show around 100,000 clones, around 90% seen once. V was cut by 7 bases and J by 2 bases, with 8 bases left in between. The CDR3 has 12 residues. Germline CDR1 and CDR2: SNHLY and FYNNEI. The data were obtained in a study of T cell responses to AZD1222 COVID-19 vaccine. Study-wide points: The donor group comprised mostly white British people and more females; the analysis possibly underestimated clonal diversity.

The chain is built from TRBV2 and TRBJ1-1; D remains ambiguous. Specimen: peripheral blood, collected on day 0 of AZD1222 vaccination. The receptor comes from an adult in good health. The CDR3 is CASNAPNTEAFF. As DNA, the CDR3 is TGTGCCAGCAACGCCCCTAACACTGAAGCTTTCTTT.